Each of the 18 T cell receptor beta chains below was sequenced from the same sample in a study of beta chain features in type 1 diabetes. Isolated RNA was reverse transcribed in full, so expressed TCRB transcripts were sequenced. Sequencing used immunoSEQ multiplex PCR; TCRdb keeps in-frame clones, though not all of them. Counted here are about 140,000 clones, approximately 9.8% occurring once; the ten biggest clones make up 0.55% to 0.75%. Sample: central memory CD4+ T cells from blood. All receptors derive from a woman between 35 and 50 years old in good health.

This clone has a handful of counts. This chain uses TRBV2 with TRBJ2-5; perhaps TRBD1 as D (7 bases). This CDR3 spans 15 amino acids. Germline assignment: CDR1 SNHLY and CDR2 FYNNEI. Trimming pared 4 bases from V and 4 bases from J, leaving 16 bases between. The CDR3 spells CASSGNRGGGETQYF. CDR3 DNA sequence: TGTGCCAGCAGTGGAAACAGGGGAGGCGGAGAGACCCAGTACTTC.

V gene TRBV7-8 combines with J gene TRBJ2-3; 11 nucleotides match TRBD1. V was clipped by 0 bases and J by 3 bases; unmatched bases: 8. This CDR3 has 18 residues. Germline values: CDR1 SGHVS, CDR2 FQNEAQ. CDR3 nucleotides: TGTGCCAGCAGCTTAGCCCGGCCAGGGACAGGGGGAACAGATACGCAGTATTTT. It codes for CASSLARPGTGGTDTQYF. The whole variable domain, filled in from reference TRBV7-8 and TRBJ2-3, reads GAGVSQSPRYKVAKRGQDVALRCDPISGHVSLFWYQQALGQGPEFLTYFQNEAQLDKSGLPSDRFFAERPEGSVSTLKIQRTQQEDSAVYLCASSLARPGTGGTDTQYFGPGTRLTVL.

The V call is TRBV5-1, the J call TRBJ1-1; D unclear. With 0 bases removed from V and 3 bases from J, the gap between germline ends came to 12 bases. In germline, CDR1 is SGHRS, CDR2 YFSETQ. CDR3 length: 15 residues. The CDR3 DNA sequence: TGCGCCAGCAGCTTGGCCATGAGCGGGGACACTGAAGCTTTCTTT. This gives the protein CASSLAMSGDTEAFF.

In this sample, this clone turned up a few times. The chain recombines TRBV19 with TRBJ2-2, with TRBD1 matching 9 bases. CDR3 length equals 17 residues. Germline CDR1 is LNHDA and CDR2 is SQIVND (reference sequence). V shed 3 bases, J shed 0 bases, and the junction held 5 bases outside the gene matches. The CDR3 coding sequence is TGTGCCAGTAGTATCAAACAGGGGGCTGCGAACACCGGGGAGCTGTTTTTT. Protein sequence: CASSIKQGAANTGELFF.

The chain uses TRBV6-5 and TRBJ1-4; the D is unclear. Germline assignment: CDR1 MNHEY and CDR2 SVGAGI. This CDR3 region has 14 residues. Trimming stripped 5 bases from V and 8 bases from J, with 15 bases between. Here the CDR3 DNA reads TGTGCCAGCAGTCCTCGAGGGTTTTCGGAAAAACTGTTTTTT. It encodes CASSPRGFSEKLFF.

The chain links TRBV2 to TRBJ1-1; 7 bases match TRBD1. The ends lost 8 bases at V and 6 bases at J; junction bases unmatched: 9. The CDR3 loop spans 13 amino acids. Germline CDR1 is SNHLY and CDR2 is FYNNEI. For the CDR3, the DNA is TGTGCCAGCGGTCGACAGGGTGGGGCTGAAGCTTTCTTT. Amino acid sequence: CASGRQGGAEAFF.

About this clone itself: The identical CDR3 is also encoded by other nucleotide sequences in the sample. The chain is built from TRBV19 and TRBJ2-3, with TRBD1 identical over 9 bases. The CDR3 spans 13 residues. With V trimmed by 7 bases and J by 3 bases, 2 bases remained unmatched. CDR1 and CDR2 (germline): LNHDA, SQIVND (reference sequence). In nucleotides, the CDR3 is TGTGCCAGTAAGGGACAGGGTACAGATACGCAGTATTTT. Translating it yields CASKGQGTDTQYF.

J is TRBJ2-6 and V is TRBV7-8, with a tentative D call TRBD2 (5 bases). V lost 8 bases and J lost 2, with 16 bases in between. The CDR3 extends over 16 amino acids. Germline-derived CDR1 and CDR2 are SGHVS and FQNEAQ. As DNA, the CDR3 is TGTGCCAGCCGGCGGGCAGTCCCCGCTGGGGCCAACGTCCTGACTTTC. Its protein is CASRRAVPAGANVLTF.

The rearrangement joins TRBV7-2 to TRBJ2-7, with D perhaps TRBD2 (6 bases). Germline assignment: CDR1 SGHTA and CDR2 FQGNSA. There are 13 residues in the CDR3. The V end was cut by 4 bases, the J end by 5 bases, with 12 bases between. The CDR3 DNA reads TGTGCCAGCAGCTCTTTGGGGACTGACGAGCAGTACTTC. This sequence encodes CASSSLGTDEQYF.

This clone was counted between two and nine times. V is TRBV5-6 and J is TRBJ1-6, with D possibly matching TRBD1 (6 bases). The CDR3 consists of 19 residues. CDR1 and CDR2 from the germline V gene are SGHDT and YYEEEE. Trimming stripped 3 bases from V and 6 bases from J, with 25 bases between. The CDR3: CASSSVQGTGGSTNSPLHF. CDR3 DNA: TGTGCCAGCAGCTCGGTTCAGGGGACGGGGGGTTCTACTAATTCACCCCTCCACTTT.

In its sample, this clone was seen a few times. DNA of the CDR3: TGTGCCACCAGCAGAGATACAGGGGATTCACCCCTCCACTTT. This encodes CATSRDTGDSPLHF. This chain uses TRBV15 with TRBJ1-6; 7 nucleotides match TRBD1. CDR3 size: 14 residues. The V gene's germline CDR1 is LNHNV and CDR2 YYDKDF (reference sequence). V trimming: 0 bases; J trimming: 8 bases; junction bases outside the gene matches: 1.

The V gene is TRBV10-3, the J gene TRBJ1-1, with 7 nucleotides matching TRBD1. The germline CDR1 and CDR2 sequences are ENHRY and SYGVKD. The trim removed 8 bases at V and 0 bases at J, leaving 6 bases unmatched. The CDR3 is made up of 14 amino acids. The CDR3 here is CAIAGQSMNTEAFF. In DNA form, the CDR3 reads TGTGCCATCGCGGGACAGTCCATGAACACTGAAGCTTTCTTT.

V and J are TRBV29-1 and TRBJ1-2; no clear D gene. The germline V gene has CDR1 SQVTM and CDR2 ANQGSEA. Trimming took 1 base from V and 8 from J, leaving 17 bases between them. The CDR3 runs to 14 residues. The chain's CDR3 is CSVEGSRGLGGYTF. The CDR3 DNA follows: TGCAGCGTTGAAGGGTCCCGCGGGTTGGGGGGCTACACCTTC.

There are a few counts of this clone. V and J are TRBV2 and TRBJ2-2, with 7 bases identical to TRBD1. With 8 bases clipped from V and 6 bases from J, the junction kept 0 bases outside the gene matches. The CDR3 totals 11 residues. Germline V lookup: CDR1 SNHLY, CDR2 FYNNEI. CDR3 residues: CASGQAGELFF. Written as DNA, the CDR3 is TGTGCCAGCGGACAGGCCGGGGAGCTGTTTTTT.

The V and J genes are TRBV29-1 and TRBJ1-3, with 10 bases fitting TRBD1. CDR1 and CDR2 (germline): SQVTM, ANQGSEA. This CDR3 spans 13 amino acids. Germline trimming cut 6 bases from V and 4 bases from J; bases unmatched to any gene: 3. This chain's CDR3 is CSVDRGDGNTIYF. CDR3 in DNA: TGCAGCGTGGACAGGGGGGACGGAAACACCATATATTTT.

The chain has TRBV10-3 and TRBJ2-1; 11 positions match TRBD2. Germline-derived CDR1 and CDR2 are ENHRY and SYGVKD. CDR3 size: 17 residues. V trimming: 4 bases; J trimming: 6 bases; junction bases outside the gene matches: 11. This chain's CDR3 is CAISGPETSGESNEQFF. In DNA form, the CDR3 reads TGTGCCATCAGTGGCCCCGAGACTAGCGGGGAGTCCAATGAGCAGTTCTTC.

This clone came up a few times. The chain uses TRBV27 and TRBJ2-1; a weak D match, TRBD2 (5 bases). The CDR3 loop spans 15 amino acids. V lost 7 bases and J 4 bases, leaving 17 bases between the germline ends. Germline V CDR1 and CDR2: MNHEY, SMNVEV (reference sequence). CDR3 in amino acids: CASTRDYLVYNEQFF. CDR3 in DNA: TGTGCCAGCACCCGGGATTACCTCGTATACAATGAGCAGTTCTTC.

V is TRBV4-2 and J is TRBJ2-7, with 10 bases aligning to TRBD1. This CDR3 contains 19 residues. Germline V gene data show CDR1 as LGHNA and CDR2 as YNFKEQ. After removal of 0 bases from V and 0 bases from J, the junction contained 11 bases not matched to a gene. CDR3 amino acids: CASSQDSSLGQGISYEQYF. DNA of the CDR3: TGTGCCAGCAGCCAAGACTCGAGCTTGGGACAGGGGATCTCCTACGAGCAGTACTTC.